One sample yielded the 16 T cell receptor beta chains listed below, sequenced in a study of control samples from healthy donors and cancer patients. The table came from immunoSEQ multiplex PCR; TCRdb's copy has only in-frame clones and leaves some out. In the table there are about 110,000 clones, 80% to 90% of which are singletons. The sample taken for sequencing was blood. The source is a woman between 45 and 60 years old in good health.

The genes are TRBV5-1 and TRBJ1-4; no firm D call. The CDR3 has 13 amino acids. Germline values: CDR1 SGHRS, CDR2 YFSETQ. The V and J ends lost 4 bases and 3 bases respectively, with 7 bases between them. The CDR3 DNA reads as TGCGCCAGCAGCATAGGGCCTAATGAAAAACTGTTTTTT. It translates to CASSIGPNEKLFF.

This clone was observed once. The genes are TRBV12-3 or TRBV12-4 and TRBJ1-2, with 8 bases lining up with TRBD1. The CDR3 has 13 amino acids. Losses at the gene ends were 7 bases for V and 8 bases for J; bases not matched to a gene: 9. The CDR3 spells CASTRQGMSGYTF. As DNA, the CDR3 is TGTGCCAGCACCCGACAGGGGATGAGCGGCTACACCTTC.

The gene calls are TRBV7-9 and TRBJ2-1, with 9 bases fitting TRBD2. CDR1 is SEHNR and CDR2 is FQNEAQ in the germline V gene (reference sequence). The CDR3 runs 16 residues. Unmatched junction bases numbered 15, after V lost 5 bases and J lost 10 bases. The CDR3 coding sequence is TGTGCCAGCAGCCAAAGAAAAAATAGCGGGGGTTTCGAGCAGTTCTTC. Protein: CASSQRKNSGGFEQFF.

V gene TRBV9 combines with J gene TRBJ2-1; 8 bases map to TRBD1. Per germline, CDR1 SGDLS and CDR2 YYNGEE. This CDR3 is 13 amino acids long. The J segment lost 10 bases and the V segment lost 3 bases, leaving 6 bases of the junction unmatched. CDR3 sequence reads: CASSAGQGQEQFF. CDR3 nucleotides: TGTGCCAGCAGCGCCGGACAGGGTCAGGAGCAGTTCTTC.

This CDR3 reads CASTEALAGGGNEQFF. CDR3 sequence (DNA): TGCGCCAGCACTGAGGCCCTAGCGGGAGGGGGCAATGAGCAGTTCTTC. The chain is built from TRBV4-3 and TRBJ2-1, with TRBD2 matching over 12 bases. CDR1 LGHNA and CDR2 YSLEER come from the germline V gene. The CDR3 extends over 16 amino acids. V was clipped by 7 bases and J by 6 bases; unmatched bases: 10.

The chain links TRBV5-8 to TRBJ1-1; TRBD1 matches 7 bases. The V gene end was trimmed by 1 base and the J gene end by 1 base; junction bases not matched to a gene: 10. The CDR3 extends over 17 amino acids. Germline V lookup: CDR1 SGHTS, CDR2 YDEGEE. This chain's CDR3 is CASSLKVQGRWNTEAFF. The CDR3 DNA reads TGTGCCAGCAGCTTGAAAGTACAGGGGCGATGGAACACTGAAGCTTTCTTT.

The rearrangement links TRBV6-2 or TRBV6-3 to TRBJ2-7; no clear D gene. Germline values: CDR1 MNHEY, CDR2 SVGEGT. The CDR3 has 13 residues. V gave up 2 bases and J gave up 2 bases, with 7 bases separating them. This CDR3 reads CASSYDGTYEQYV. The CDR3 DNA reads TGTGCCAGCAGTTACGACGGTACCTACGAGCAGTACGTC.

This chain links TRBV4-3 with TRBJ2-3; D might be TRBD1 (6 bases). Germline assignment: CDR1 LGHNA and CDR2 YSLEER. The CDR3 runs to 17 residues. V lost 1 base, J lost 3 bases, and 17 bases lay in between. CDR3 protein: CASSQVANRAVTDTQYF. The DNA for the CDR3 is TGCGCCAGCAGCCAAGTGGCAAACAGGGCAGTAACAGATACGCAGTATTTT.

This clone was observed once. The chain has TRBV18 and TRBJ2-7; 10 bases are a match to TRBD2. With V trimmed by 3 bases and J by 7 bases, 6 bases remained unmatched. The CDR3 extends over 14 amino acids. Germline assignment: CDR1 KGHSH and CDR2 LQKENI. This CDR3 is CASSPSGRVGEQYV. Written as DNA, the CDR3 is TGTGCCAGCTCACCCAGCGGGAGGGTGGGTGAGCAGTACGTC.

This clone has only a few counts. The V call is TRBV29-1, the J call TRBJ1-3; no reliable D call. The V and J ends lost 4 bases and 2 bases respectively, with 9 bases between them. Germline CDR1 and CDR2: SQVTM and ANQGSEA. This CDR3 comprises 13 residues. CDR3 in DNA: TGCAGCGTTGTCTCGGGGACTGGAAACACCATATATTTT. This codes for CSVVSGTGNTIYF.

This clone was observed a handful of times. The chain is built from TRBV7-2 and TRBJ2-7; possible D gene TRBD2, 6 bases. CDR1 is SGHTA, CDR2 FQGNSA, per germline. Trimming stripped 3 bases from V and 4 bases from J, with 10 bases between. CDR3 length: 13 amino acids. As DNA, the CDR3 is TGTGCCAGCAGCTTTAATAGCGGTTACGAGCAGTACGTC. Translating it yields CASSFNSGYEQYV.

The V gene is TRBV5-1, the J gene TRBJ2-3; D is perhaps TRBD1 or TRBD2 (6 bases each). V lost 0 bases and J lost 3, with 11 bases in between. Germline CDR1 and CDR2: SGHRS and YFSETQ. The CDR3 runs to 15 residues. Here the CDR3 reads CASSLVTGATDTQYF. The CDR3, as DNA: TGCGCCAGCAGCTTGGTAACGGGGGCTACAGATACGCAGTATTTT.

V and J are TRBV2 and TRBJ1-6, with 8 nucleotides matching TRBD1. The V gene end was trimmed by 6 bases and the J gene end by 8 bases; junction bases not matched to a gene: 9. The CDR3 totals 15 residues. CDR1 and CDR2 (germline): SNHLY, FYNNEI. This CDR3 reads CASRRQGARDSPLHF. The DNA of the CDR3 is TGTGCCAGCAGGCGCCAGGGGGCGCGGGATTCACCCCTCCACTTT.

V is TRBV7-2 and J is TRBJ2-3; 7 bases align to TRBD2. The CDR3 contains 16 residues. V trimming: 5 bases; J trimming: 2 bases; junction bases outside the gene matches: 10. CDR1 is SGHTA, CDR2 FQGNSA, per germline. The CDR3 is CASSLPPTSPTDTQYF. The CDR3 bases are TGTGCCAGCAGCCTTCCCCCGACTAGCCCCACAGATACGCAGTATTTT. Variable domain in full (rest from reference TRBV7-2 and TRBJ2-3): GAGVSQSPSNKVTEKGKDVELRCDPISGHTALYWYRQSLGQGLEFLIYFQGNSAPDKSGLPSDRFSAERTGGSVSTLTIQRTQQEDSAVYLCASSLPPTSPTDTQYFGPGTRLTVL.

This chain joins TRBV7-8 and TRBJ1-1; 7 bases line up with TRBD1. The V segment lost 5 bases and the J segment 8 bases; nucleotides outside the gene matches: 14. Germline V gene data show CDR1 as SGHVS and CDR2 as FQNEAQ. The CDR3 has 15 residues. In DNA, the CDR3 is TGTGCCAGCAGCCCCGAAGGCCCACAGGGACAGGAAGCTTTCTTT. Protein sequence: CASSPEGPQGQEAFF.

This rearrangement joins TRBV24-1 to TRBJ1-1; 8 positions match TRBD1. J lost 4 bases, V lost 6 bases, and 3 bases had no gene match. Germline V gene lookup returns CDR1 KGHDR and CDR2 SFDVKD. The CDR3 is 13 residues long. CDR3 protein: CATSQGARTEAFF. The CDR3 coding sequence is TGTGCCACCAGTCAGGGGGCCCGCACTGAAGCTTTCTTT.